The clone carrying this TCR beta chain was found a few times. Its antigen remains unknown. CDR1 and CDR2 from the germline V gene are LNHDA and SQIVND (reference sequence). V was cut by 6 bases and J by 5 bases, with 13 bases left in between. There are 13 residues in the CDR3. The sequenced template was RNA, covering the TCR beta CDR3 region. After a first-round RT-PCR with HTBI primers, a second-round multiplex PCR was run. TCRdb called the multiplex PCR reads again in MiXCR, with one record for every CDR3 protein. The sample has about 500,000 distinct CDR3 sequences; under 40% are singletons. This entry belongs to a study of Graves' ophthalmopathy and Graves' hyperthyroidism. Study-level results: Clonotypes were expanded in thyroid at above 0.001 frequency, and most also appeared in blood.

The TCR was taken from an adult man with Graves' hyperthyroidism. This sequence joins TRBV19 and TRBJ2-5; the D gene is possibly TRBD1 (6 bases). The sequencing sample was made of peripheral blood or thyroid tissue (not recorded which). The CDR3 is CASSTGIWETQYF. DNA of the CDR3: TGTGCCAGTAGCACAGGGATATGGGAGACCCAGTACTTC.